What follows describes a single T cell receptor (beta chain). No antigen is known for it. Both 60 Vbeta primers and 13 Jbeta primers went into the PCR. Some clones are missing from TCRdb's copy, which holds only in-frame ones; the method was immunoSEQ multiplex PCR. In the table there are some 140,000 clones, approximately 61% of which are singletons. The data stem from a study of cytomegalovirus exposure and HLA in healthy donors. Overall study context: Falling in the Caucasian-associated ancestry cluster were 65% to 90% of under 500 genotyped donors.

Healthy bone marrow donors made up the cohort. Points from the study as a whole: Most of the TCR beta V segments (in an earlier analysis) were productive either about 87% or about 30% of the time. Apparent HLA restriction characterized most CMV-associated TCR beta chains in a later analysis.

The sequencing sample was made of PBMCs. This sequence was found in a woman aged 35 to 49 in good health and CMV-seronegative.

CDR3 residues: CASSEALRWTDGELFF. The DNA of the CDR3 is TGTGCCAGCAGTGAAGCGCTTCGGTGGACTGACGGGGAGCTGTTTTTT. The chain employs TRBV2 and TRBJ2-2; a possible D gene is TRBD2 (5 bases). Germline V CDR1 and CDR2: SNHLY, FYNNEI. The V end lost 0 bases, the J end lost 7 bases, and 15 bases lay between the germline ends. This CDR3 contains 16 residues.